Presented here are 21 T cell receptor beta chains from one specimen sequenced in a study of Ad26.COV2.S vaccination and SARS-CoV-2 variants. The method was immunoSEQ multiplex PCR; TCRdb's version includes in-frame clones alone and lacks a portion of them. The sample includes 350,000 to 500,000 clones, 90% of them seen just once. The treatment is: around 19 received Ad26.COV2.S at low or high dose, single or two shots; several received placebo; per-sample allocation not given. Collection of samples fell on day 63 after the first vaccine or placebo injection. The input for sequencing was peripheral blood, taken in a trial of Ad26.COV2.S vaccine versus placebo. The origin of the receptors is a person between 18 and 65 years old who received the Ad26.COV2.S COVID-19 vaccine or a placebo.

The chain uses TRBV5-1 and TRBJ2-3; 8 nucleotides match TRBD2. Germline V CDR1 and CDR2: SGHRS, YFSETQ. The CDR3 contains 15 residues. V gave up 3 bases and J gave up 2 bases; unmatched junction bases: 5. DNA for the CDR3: TGCGCCAGCAGCTCCGGACTAGCCATCACAGATACGCAGTATTTT. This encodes CASSSGLAITDTQYF.

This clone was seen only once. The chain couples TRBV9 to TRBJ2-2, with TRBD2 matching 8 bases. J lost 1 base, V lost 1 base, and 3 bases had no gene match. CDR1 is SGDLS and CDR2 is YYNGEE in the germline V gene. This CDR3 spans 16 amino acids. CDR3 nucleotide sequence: TGTGCCAGCAGCGTAAGGCTAGCGGGGAACACCGGGGAGCTGTTTTTT. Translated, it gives CASSVRLAGNTGELFF. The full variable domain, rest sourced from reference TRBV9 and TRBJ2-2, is DSGVTQTPKHLITATGQRVTLRCSPRSGDLSVYWYQQSLDQGLQFLIQYYNGEERAKGNILERFSAQQFPDLHSELNLSSLELGDSALYFCASSVRLAGNTGELFFGEGSRLTVL.

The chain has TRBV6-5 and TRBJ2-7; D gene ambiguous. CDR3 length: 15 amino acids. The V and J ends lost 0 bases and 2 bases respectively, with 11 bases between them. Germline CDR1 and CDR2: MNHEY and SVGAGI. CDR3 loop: CASSYSVPTTYEQYF. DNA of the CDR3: TGTGCCAGCAGTTACTCTGTACCGACAACCTACGAGCAGTACTTC.

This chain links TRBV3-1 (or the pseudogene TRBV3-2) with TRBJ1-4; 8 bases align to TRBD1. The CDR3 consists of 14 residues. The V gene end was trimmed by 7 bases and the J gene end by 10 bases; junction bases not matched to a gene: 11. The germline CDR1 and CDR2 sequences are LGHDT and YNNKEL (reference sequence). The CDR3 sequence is CASTFDRGDGKLFF. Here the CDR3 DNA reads TGTGCCAGCACCTTTGACAGGGGCGATGGAAAACTGTTTTTT.

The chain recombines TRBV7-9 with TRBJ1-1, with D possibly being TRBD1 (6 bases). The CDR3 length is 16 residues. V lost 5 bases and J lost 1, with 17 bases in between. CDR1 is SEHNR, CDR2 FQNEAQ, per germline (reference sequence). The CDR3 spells CASSTRRGNWNTEAFF. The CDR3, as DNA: TGTGCCAGCAGCACGAGGAGGGGGAATTGGAACACTGAAGCTTTCTTT.

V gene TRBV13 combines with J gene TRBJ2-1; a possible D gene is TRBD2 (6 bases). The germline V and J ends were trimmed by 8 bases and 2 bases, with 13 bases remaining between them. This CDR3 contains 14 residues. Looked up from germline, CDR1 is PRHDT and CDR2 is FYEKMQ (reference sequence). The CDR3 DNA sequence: TGTGCCAGCGCAGGTAGCGGCCCCTACAATGAGCAGTTCTTC. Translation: CASAGSGPYNEQFF.

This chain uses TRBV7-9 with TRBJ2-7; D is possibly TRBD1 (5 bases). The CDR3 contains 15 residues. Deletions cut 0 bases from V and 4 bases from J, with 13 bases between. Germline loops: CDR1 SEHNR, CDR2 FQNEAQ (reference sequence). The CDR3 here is CASSLAQGRFYEQYF. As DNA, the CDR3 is TGTGCCAGCAGCTTAGCGCAGGGCAGATTTTACGAGCAGTACTTC.

The CDR3 DNA reads TGTGCCAGCAGCAAGTTAAAAGGGCATGAGCAGTTCTTC. Protein product: CASSKLKGHEQFF. The V gene is TRBV7-9, the J gene TRBJ2-1; the D is unclear. This CDR3 has 13 amino acids. Germline-derived CDR1 and CDR2 are SEHNR and FQNEAQ (reference sequence). V lost 5 bases and J 8 bases, leaving 13 bases between the germline ends.

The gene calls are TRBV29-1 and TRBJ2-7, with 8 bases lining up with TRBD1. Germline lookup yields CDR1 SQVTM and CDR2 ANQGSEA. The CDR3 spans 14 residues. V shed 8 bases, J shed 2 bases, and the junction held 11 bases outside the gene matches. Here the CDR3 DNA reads TGCAGCACTCTGGGGGGACAGGCCCCCTACGAGCAGTACTTC. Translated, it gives CSTLGGQAPYEQYF.

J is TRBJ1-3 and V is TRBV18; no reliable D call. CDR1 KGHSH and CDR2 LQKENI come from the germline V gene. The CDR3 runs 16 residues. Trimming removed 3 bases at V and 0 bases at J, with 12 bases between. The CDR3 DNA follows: TGTGCCAGCTCACCTGTGGAGGCGAGCTCTGGAAACACCATATATTTT. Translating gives CASSPVEASSGNTIYF.

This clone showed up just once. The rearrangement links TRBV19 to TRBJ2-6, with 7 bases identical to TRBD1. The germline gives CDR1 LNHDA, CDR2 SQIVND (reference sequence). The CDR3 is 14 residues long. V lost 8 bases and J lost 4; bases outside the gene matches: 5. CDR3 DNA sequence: TGTGCCAGTGAAACAGGGGAAGGGGCCAACGTCCTGACTTTC. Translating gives CASETGEGANVLTF.

The CDR3 DNA reads TGTGCCAGCAGCCAATTCAGGGGGAGGAACACTGAAGCTTTCTTT. Protein product: CASSQFRGRNTEAFF. The genes are TRBV7-9 and TRBJ1-1, with TRBD1 matching 7 bases. Germline CDR1 is SEHNR and CDR2 is FQNEAQ (reference sequence). Losses at the gene ends were 5 bases for V and 1 base for J; bases not matched to a gene: 7. This CDR3 has 15 residues.

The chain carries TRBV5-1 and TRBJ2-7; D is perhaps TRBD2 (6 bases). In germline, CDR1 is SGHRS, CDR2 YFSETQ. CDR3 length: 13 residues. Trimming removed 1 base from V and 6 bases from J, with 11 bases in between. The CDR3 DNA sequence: TGCGCCAGCAGCTTGTTAGCGGCCCGCGAGCAGTACTTC. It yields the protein CASSLLAAREQYF.

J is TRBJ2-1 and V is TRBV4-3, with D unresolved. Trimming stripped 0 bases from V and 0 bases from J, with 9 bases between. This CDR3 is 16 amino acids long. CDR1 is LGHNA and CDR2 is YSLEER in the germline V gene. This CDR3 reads CASSQERRTSYNEQFF. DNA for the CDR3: TGCGCCAGCAGCCAAGAGCGAAGGACCTCCTACAATGAGCAGTTCTTC.

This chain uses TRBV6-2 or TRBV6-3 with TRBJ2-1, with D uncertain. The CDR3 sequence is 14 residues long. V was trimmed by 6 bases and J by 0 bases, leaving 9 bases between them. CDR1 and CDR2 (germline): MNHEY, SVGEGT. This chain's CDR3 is CASSPPSSYNEQFF. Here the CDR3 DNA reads TGTGCCAGCAGCCCCCCCAGCTCCTACAATGAGCAGTTCTTC.

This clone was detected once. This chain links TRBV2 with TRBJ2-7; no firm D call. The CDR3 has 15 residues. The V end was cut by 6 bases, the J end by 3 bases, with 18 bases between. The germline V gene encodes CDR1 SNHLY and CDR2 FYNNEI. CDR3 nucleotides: TGTGCCAGCAGGAAATTTCCGTACGAAATCTACGAGCAGTACTTC. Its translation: CASRKFPYEIYEQYF.

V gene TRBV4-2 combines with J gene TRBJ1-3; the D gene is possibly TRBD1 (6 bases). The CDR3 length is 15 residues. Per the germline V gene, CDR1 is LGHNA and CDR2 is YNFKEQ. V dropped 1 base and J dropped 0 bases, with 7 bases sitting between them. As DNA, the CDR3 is TGTGCCAGCAGCCAAGGCAGGGGCTCTGGAAACACCATATATTTT. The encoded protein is CASSQGRGSGNTIYF.

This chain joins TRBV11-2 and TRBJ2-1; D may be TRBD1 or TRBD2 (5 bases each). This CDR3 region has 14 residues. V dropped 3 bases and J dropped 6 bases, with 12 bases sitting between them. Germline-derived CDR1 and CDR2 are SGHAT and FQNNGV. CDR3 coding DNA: TGTGCCAGCAGCTTGGGGGTTTCGGTCAATGAGCAGTTCTTC. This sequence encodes CASSLGVSVNEQFF.

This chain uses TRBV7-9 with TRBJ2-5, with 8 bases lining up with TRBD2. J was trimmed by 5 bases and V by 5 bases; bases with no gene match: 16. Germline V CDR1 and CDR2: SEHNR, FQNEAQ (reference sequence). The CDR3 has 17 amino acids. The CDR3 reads CASSASSSGGVEETQYF. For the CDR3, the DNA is TGTGCCAGCAGCGCTAGCTCGTCGGGAGGGGTGGAGGAGACCCAGTACTTC.

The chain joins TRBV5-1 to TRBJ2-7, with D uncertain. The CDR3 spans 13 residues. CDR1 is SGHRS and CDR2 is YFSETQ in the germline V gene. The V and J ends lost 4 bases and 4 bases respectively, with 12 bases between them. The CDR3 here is CASSRESAYEQYF. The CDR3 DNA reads TGCGCCAGCAGCCGTGAGTCCGCGTACGAGCAGTACTTC.

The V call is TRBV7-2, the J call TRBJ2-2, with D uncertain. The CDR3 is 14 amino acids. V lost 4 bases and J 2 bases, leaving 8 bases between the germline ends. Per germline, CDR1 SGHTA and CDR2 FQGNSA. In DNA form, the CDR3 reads TGTGCCAGCAGCTCCGTTGGAAACACCGGGGAGCTGTTTTTT. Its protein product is CASSSVGNTGELFF.